The present T cell receptor beta chain was sequenced within a study of OX40 agonist ivuxolimab in advanced cancers. Study context: As their treatment, patients were administered ivuxolimab, an agonistic anti-OX40 (CD134) antibody.

V was pared by 1 base and J by 6 bases, with 23 bases between. CDR3 length equals 17 residues. The germline gives CDR1 SGHDT, CDR2 YYEEEE. Repertoires were generated with immunoSEQ multiplex PCR, while TCRdb's copy carries only in-frame clones and drops some. This repertoire shows about 86,000 clones, around 90% found once; its top ten account for roughly 1.1%. The receptor comes from an adult with an advanced solid tumor such as melanoma, head and neck, liver or kidney cancer. The chain employs TRBV5-6 and TRBJ2-7; D is possibly TRBD1 or TRBD2 (5 bases each). This material consisted of CD4+ or CD8+ T cells sorted from blood, taken in a trial of the OX40 agonist ivuxolimab. CDR3 DNA: TGTGCCAGCAGCTTGTATGGGACGTCTGCGGTATCGGCCGAGCAGTACTTC. Amino acids: CASSLYGTSAVSAEQYF.